Listed below are T cell receptor beta chains from one sample, sequenced in a study of T cell responses to AZD1222 COVID-19 vaccine. The table came from immunoSEQ multiplex PCR; TCRdb's copy has only in-frame clones and leaves some out. The sample has 130,000 to 150,000 clones, about 92% seen once; the top ten hold under 2%. The sequences come from peripheral blood, collected on day 0 of AZD1222 vaccination. The receptor set was obtained from an adult in good health. CDR3s include the opening cysteine and the closing phenylalanine or tryptophan. The D gene is left open where the match is weak.

d_call	v_call	j_call	cdr3_length	cdr3_aa
-	TRBV7-2	TRBJ1-1	12	CASSLENTEAFF
-	TRBV29-1	TRBJ1-1	13	CSVEYRGIAEAFF
TRBD1	TRBV30	TRBJ1-5	14	CAWSRDRRNQPQHF
-	TRBV4-2	TRBJ1-6	15	CASSQDFLTASPLHF
-	TRBV3-1/TRBV3-2	TRBJ1-1	15	CASSQEGSLKAEAFF
-	TRBV4-1	TRBJ1-2	12	CASSHPRGGYTF
-	TRBV24-1	TRBJ2-1	15	CATSDSTGTLNEQFF
-	TRBV5-1	TRBJ2-5	15	CASSPISRYQETQYF
-	TRBV2	TRBJ1-1	14	CASTVAKLNTEAFF
-	TRBV28	TRBJ2-7	12	CASSLEGYEQYF
TRBD1	TRBV2	TRBJ1-4	12	CANGQGFEKLFF
-	TRBV29-1	TRBJ1-1	13	CSVEADLNTEAFF
-	TRBV5-1	TRBJ1-2	13	CASSLASNYGYTF
-	TRBV12-2	TRBJ1-2	15	CASRPWTGKLNGYTF
-	TRBV7-9	TRBJ1-2	14	CASSLGTRTYGYTF
TRBD2	TRBV5-5	TRBJ2-7	19	CASSLCSSGRSCKWYEQYF
-	TRBV6-5	TRBJ2-1	11	CASSSGNEQFF
-	TRBV7-6	TRBJ1-1	15	CASSSLTDLNTEAFF
-	TRBV20-1	TRBJ1-5	14	CSASLSPGDQPQHF
-	TRBV6-1	TRBJ2-7	16	CASSERAGGAGYEQYF
-	TRBV11-2	TRBJ1-2	15	CASSLEYPGAYGYTF
-	TRBV10-3	TRBJ1-2	13	CAISVTGWDGYTF
-	TRBV5-1	TRBJ2-5	14	CASSLVGTEETQYF
TRBD2	TRBV5-4	TRBJ2-1	17	CASSVQLALFSYNEQFF
-	TRBV2	TRBJ1-4	15	CASSGSGLPNEKLFF
-	TRBV5-4	TRBJ2-7	13	CASSLHDIYEQYF
-	TRBV19	TRBJ2-7	13	CASSRTVLYEQYF
-	TRBV5-8	TRBJ1-5	15	CASSLGSRGDQPQHF
-	TRBV5-5	TRBJ1-4	15	CASSLWGATNEKLFF
TRBD1	TRBV15	TRBJ1-2	15	CATSAGTAISYGYTF
TRBD1	TRBV10-1	TRBJ2-1	17	CASSEQTGTGPYNEQFF
-	TRBV9	TRBJ1-1	16	CASSVSPTPMNTEAFF
TRBD1	TRBV2	TRBJ1-6	16	CASSERTGGSLTPLHF
-	TRBV5-1	TRBJ1-1	14	CASSSQTVNTEAFF
TRBD1	TRBV6-5	TRBJ2-7	15	CASSSLGQGAYEQYF
TRBD1	TRBV11-1	TRBJ1-1	13	CASGQGINTEAFF
-	TRBV5-1	TRBJ2-6	17	CASSLASGSSGANVLTF
-	TRBV5-1	TRBJ1-4	14	CASSLEGGSEKLFF
-	TRBV2	TRBJ1-1	15	CASSEEAGVVTEAFF
TRBD1	TRBV4-2	TRBJ2-1	17	CASSQEGTGVDGNEQFF
TRBD1	TRBV5-5	TRBJ1-6	16	CASSPAGGAGNSPLHF
-	TRBV25-1	TRBJ2-3	15	CASSEFPGTGVTQYF
TRBD2	TRBV9	TRBJ2-1	15	CASTKGLAGGGEQFF
TRBD1	TRBV5-1	TRBJ2-1	15	CASSWGNRGRNEQFF
TRBD1	TRBV7-9	TRBJ1-5	14	CASSYGTANQPQHF
TRBD2	TRBV7-3	TRBJ2-3	14	CASSSSGSTDTQYF
-	TRBV12-3/TRBV12-4	TRBJ2-3	12	CASSTSTDTQYF
-	TRBV7-8	TRBJ1-6	16	CASSLGASSTNSPLHF
TRBD2	TRBV5-1	TRBJ2-1	16	CASSPGASGRNNEQFF